This T cell receptor (beta chain) was found in a study of T-cell memory formation after mild COVID-19. Study in general: In these data, TCR clusters were largely donor specific. Study results and caveats: That cross-reactive memory joined was suggested by some responding clones appearing in pre-infection memory. Among CD4+ contracting clones, most were CM and EM, and CD8+ ones EMRA.

TCR alpha and TCR beta cDNA libraries with sample barcodes and UMIs came from 5'RACE using constant-segment primers. MiXCR, run by TCRdb on the 5' RACE reads, gives a single entry per CDR3 protein. The table includes 150,000 to 200,000 distinct CDR3 sequences, under 20% detected once. This clonotype was recorded many times. Its antigen is not known. The CDR3 extends over 13 amino acids. Trimming stripped 1 base from V and 6 bases from J, with 9 bases between. Looked up from germline, CDR1 is SGHDT and CDR2 is YYEEEE. The chain employs TRBV5-6 and TRBJ2-3; D call uncertain. The sample comprised PBMCs or a T cell subset sorted from them (not recorded which). The sequence came from an adult woman who had mild COVID-19 (a few samples of this study predate the infection). Cell type and time point are not known. The CDR3 DNA reads TGTGCCAGCAGCTTGTCCGCCCTTGATACGCAGTATTTT. Its translation is CASSLSALDTQYF.